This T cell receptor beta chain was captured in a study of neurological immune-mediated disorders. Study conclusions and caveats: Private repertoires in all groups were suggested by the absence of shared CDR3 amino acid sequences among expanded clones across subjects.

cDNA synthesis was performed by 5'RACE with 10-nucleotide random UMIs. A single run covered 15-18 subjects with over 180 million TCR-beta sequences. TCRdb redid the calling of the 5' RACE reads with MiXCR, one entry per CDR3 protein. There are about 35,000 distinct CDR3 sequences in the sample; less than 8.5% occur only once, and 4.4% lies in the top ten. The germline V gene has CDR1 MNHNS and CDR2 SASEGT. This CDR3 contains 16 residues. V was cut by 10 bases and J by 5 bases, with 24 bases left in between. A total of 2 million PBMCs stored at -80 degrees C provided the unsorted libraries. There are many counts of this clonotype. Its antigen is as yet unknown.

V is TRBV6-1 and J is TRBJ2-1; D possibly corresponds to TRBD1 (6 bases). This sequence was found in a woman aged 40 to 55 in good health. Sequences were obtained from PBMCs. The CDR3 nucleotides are TGTGCCATTCTCCTTGACCGGGACACGGACGACAATGAGCAGTTCTTC. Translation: CAILLDRDTDDNEQFF.